This section outlines one T cell receptor (beta chain) sequence together with its context. Its antigen is not known. The CDR3 is 14 residues long. CDR1 and CDR2 from the germline V gene are MGHRA and YSYEKL. The germline V and J ends were trimmed by 4 bases and 5 bases, with 14 bases remaining between them. This entry is derived from a study of post-analysis software for immune sequencing data. Study-wide context: Recorded subtypes: relapsing-remitting, secondary progressive, progressive-relapsing; some patients unannotated. Study-level points and caveats: Compared against controls, patients with multiple sclerosis displayed significantly lower normalized Chao1 diversity. Included in a set of five TRBV segments more frequent in patients than controls were TRBV5-6, TRBV5-1 and TRBV20-1. Samples made in the same batch grouped tightly together by F measure.

TCR beta cDNA libraries had unique molecular identifiers. With roughly 1 to 11 million T cells as the source, approximately 500,000 cDNA molecules resulted. Each CDR3 protein gets one entry after TCRdb re-called the PCR reads with MiXCR. Of about 460,000 distinct CDR3 sequences in the sample, roughly 46% were seen once. The TCR was taken from a girl aged 5 to 17 with multiple sclerosis. Source material: blood. This chain links TRBV4-1 with TRBJ1-2; D perhaps matches TRBD1 (6 bases). The CDR3 DNA is TGCGCCAGCAGCCCACAGGGAGTGGAGTATGGCTACACCTTC. This codes for CASSPQGVEYGYTF.